The 18 T cell receptor beta chains listed next were all sequenced from one sample in a study of shared clonotypes between healthy human individuals. Assay: immunoSEQ multiplex PCR; the TCRdb copy retains only in-frame clones and omits some. The data hold about 1 million clones, with approximately 68% observed a single time. The sequencing sample was made of memory CD4+ T cells sorted from blood. The subset here: CD45RA-negative fraction. These receptors were obtained from a man between 18 and 29 years old in good health.

The chain is built from TRBV19 and TRBJ2-3; 10 bases align to TRBD1. This CDR3 spans 19 amino acids. Germline lookup yields CDR1 LNHDA and CDR2 SQIVND (reference sequence). V lost 7 bases, J lost 0 bases, and 16 bases stayed unmatched. The CDR3 DNA reads TGTGCCAGTACGGGTCTTCGGGACAGGGGAACTACTAGCACAGATACGCAGTATTTT. Its translation: CASTGLRDRGTTSTDTQYF.

The chain links TRBV18 to TRBJ1-1; TRBD1 might be the D (5 bases). This CDR3 region has 16 residues. Germline CDR1 is KGHSH and CDR2 is LQKENI. V shed 2 bases and J shed 0 bases, with 13 bases lying between them. CDR3 amino acids: CASSPWAGRMNTEAFF. The CDR3 bases are TGTGCCAGCTCACCATGGGCAGGGAGAATGAACACTGAAGCTTTCTTT.

V usage is TRBV6-6 and J usage is TRBJ2-5; D is unclear. Germline CDR1 and CDR2: MNHNY and SVGAGI (reference sequence). Trimming took 4 bases from V and 7 from J, leaving 16 bases between them. The CDR3 sequence is 14 residues long. The CDR3 is CASSSPSVAGTQYF. The CDR3 DNA follows: TGTGCCAGCAGTTCCCCGTCGGTGGCAGGGACCCAGTACTTC.

The table lists this clone with a count of one. The CDR3 sequence is CASSQGQGSFNEQFF. For the CDR3, the DNA is TGTGCCAGTAGCCAGGGACAGGGGTCCTTTAATGAGCAGTTCTTC. The J gene is TRBJ2-1, the V gene TRBV19; 10 bases agree with TRBD1. Trimming took 6 bases from V and 7 from J; bases not matched to a gene: 9. This CDR3 region has 15 residues. In germline, CDR1 is LNHDA, CDR2 SQIVND (reference sequence).

The chain is built from TRBV27 and TRBJ2-2; weak D call: TRBD2 (5 bases). The CDR3 consists of 15 residues. Trimming removed 7 bases at V and 5 bases at J, with 17 bases between. Germline V gene lookup returns CDR1 MNHEY and CDR2 SMNVEV (reference sequence). CDR3 amino acids: CASTQAGTGTGELFF. Written as DNA, the CDR3 is TGTGCCAGCACCCAGGCGGGTACGGGAACCGGGGAGCTGTTTTTT.

Details on this clone: The same CDR3 can be traced to other DNA sequences in this sample. The CDR3 DNA reads TGTGCCAGCAGCGTAGACGGGGTTAGCACAGATACGCAGTATTTT. It encodes CASSVDGVSTDTQYF. The V gene is TRBV9, the J gene TRBJ2-3, with a tentative D call TRBD2 (5 bases). The CDR3 has 15 residues. Germline lookup yields CDR1 SGDLS and CDR2 YYNGEE. The V and J ends lost 0 bases and 0 bases respectively, with 8 bases between them.

Regarding this clone: Additional DNA sequences in this sample encode the identical CDR3. The chain couples TRBV20-1 to TRBJ2-5; no clear D. The CDR3 is 11 amino acids. From germline, CDR1 is DFQATT and CDR2 SNEGSKA (reference sequence). V lost 2 bases, J lost 5 bases, and 6 bases lay in between. For the CDR3, the DNA is TGCAGTGCTAGAAGTGGGGAGACCCAGTACTTC. It encodes CSARSGETQYF.

The V call is TRBV7-9, the J call TRBJ1-2; 9 bases map to TRBD1. The CDR3 is 16 amino acids. Per germline, CDR1 SEHNR and CDR2 FQNEAQ (reference sequence). Trimming at V came to 5 bases and at J to 3 bases, leaving 10 bases not matched to a gene. The CDR3 is CASSPNPGQGDYGYTF. The CDR3 nucleotides are TGTGCCAGCAGCCCGAACCCGGGACAGGGCGACTATGGCTACACCTTC.

V and J are TRBV27 and TRBJ2-5; D is ambiguous. The CDR3 is 13 residues long. CDR1 and CDR2 (germline): MNHEY, SMNVEV (reference sequence). Trimming took off 1 base at V and 4 bases at J, with 7 bases between the two ends. The CDR3 region is CASSLWGRETQYF. DNA of the CDR3: TGTGCCAGCAGTTTATGGGGAAGAGAGACCCAGTACTTC.

The CDR3 loop reads CASSMDRSSGNTIYF. The CDR3 DNA is TGTGCCAGCAGCATGGACAGGAGCTCTGGAAACACCATATATTTT. The chain carries TRBV7-9 and TRBJ1-3, with 7 nucleotides matching TRBD1. The V segment lost 5 bases and the J segment 0 bases; nucleotides outside the gene matches: 4. Germline CDR1 and CDR2: SEHNR and FQNEAQ (reference sequence). The CDR3 spans 15 residues.

As regards this clone: Other DNA variants within this sample encode the same CDR3. This rearrangement joins TRBV4-1 to TRBJ2-5; D unclear. This CDR3 region has 13 residues. Trimming stripped 1 base from V and 2 bases from J, with 5 bases between. The germline CDR1 and CDR2 sequences are MGHRA and YSYEKL. The CDR3 DNA is TGCGCCAGCAGCCAAGCGCAGCAAGAGACCCAGTACTTC. Its translation is CASSQAQQETQYF.

The CDR3 here is CASSHHQETQYF. CDR3 in DNA: TGCGCCAGCAGTCATCACCAAGAGACCCAGTACTTC. This chain uses TRBV23-1 with TRBJ2-5; no clear D. TRBV23-1 is treated as an ORF (open reading frame) with a function not yet certain. This CDR3 has 12 residues. The V and J ends lost 3 bases and 0 bases respectively, with 2 bases between them.

Points on this clone: The same CDR3 can be traced to other DNA sequences in this sample. CDR3 DNA sequence: TGTGCCAGTAGTATAGATCTGGGCTACGAGCAGTACTTC. Residues: CASSIDLGYEQYF. J is TRBJ2-7 and V is TRBV19, with D uncertain. V lost 0 bases to trimming and J lost 3 bases, with 6 bases between them. Germline V gene sequence: CDR1 LNHDA, CDR2 SQIVND (reference sequence). The CDR3 consists of 13 residues.

The chain is built from TRBV5-6 and TRBJ2-7; TRBD2 aligns across 14 bases. The CDR3 consists of 17 residues. Germline lookup yields CDR1 SGHDT and CDR2 YYEEEE. V trimming: 2 bases; J trimming: 0 bases; junction bases outside the gene matches: 4. The DNA for the CDR3 is TGTGCCAGCAGCTTCAGGACTAGCGGGAGGTACTCCTACGAGCAGTACTTC. It codes for CASSFRTSGRYSYEQYF.

This clone came up once. The chain recombines TRBV7-6 with TRBJ2-3; TRBD2 might be the D (6 bases). Trimming removed 5 bases from V and 7 bases from J, with 16 bases in between. This CDR3 is built from 14 residues. The V gene's germline CDR1 is SGHVS and CDR2 FNYEAQ. Here the CDR3 reads CASSTAGSPYTQYF. The CDR3 DNA reads as TGTGCCAGCAGCACGGCGGGATCTCCATATACGCAGTATTTT.

This clone was observed a single time. The J gene is TRBJ2-3, the V gene TRBV25-1, with 9 bases matching TRBD2. Germline loops: CDR1 MGHDK, CDR2 SYGVNS. Trimming removed 5 bases from V and 6 bases from J; junction bases left unmatched: 12. The CDR3 consists of 16 residues. The CDR3 sequence is CASSRSGGGGVDTQYF. DNA of the CDR3: TGTGCCAGCAGTCGGTCTGGAGGCGGGGGGGTGGATACGCAGTATTTT.

The V gene is TRBV19, the J gene TRBJ2-3; D is unresolved. Per the germline V gene, CDR1 is LNHDA and CDR2 is SQIVND (reference sequence). V was trimmed by 4 bases and J by 2 bases, leaving 10 bases between them. This CDR3 contains 14 residues. The CDR3 is CASSTHQDTDTQYF. DNA for the CDR3: TGTGCCAGTAGTACCCACCAGGACACAGATACGCAGTATTTT.

The gene calls are TRBV11-3 and TRBJ2-2; D is ambiguous. Trimming took 5 bases from V and 3 from J, leaving 7 bases between them. The CDR3 runs to 13 residues. Germline-derived CDR1 and CDR2 are SGHNT and YENEEA. CDR3 sequence reads: CASSQGDTGELFF. The DNA of the CDR3 is TGTGCCAGCAGCCAAGGTGACACCGGGGAGCTGTTTTTT.